The clone carrying this T cell receptor beta chain was detected ten times or more. As yet, its antigen is unknown. Unique molecular identifiers were used to barcode this TCRbeta library. TCRdb independently ran MiXCR on the PCR reads; one entry per CDR3 protein. Among tens of thousands of distinct CDR3 sequences listed, around 6.6% were seen once. V was pared by 0 bases and J by 5 bases, with 13 bases between. There are 15 residues in the CDR3. Germline-derived CDR1 and CDR2 are GTSNPN and SVGIG (reference sequence). This specimen belongs to a study of T-cell reconstitution after alpha-beta-depleted transplantation in children. Study results and limitations: After transplant, high TCRbeta diversity at day 60 in some patients arose from surviving recipient T cells and thymic progenitors. Approximately two months post-transplant, alpha-beta T cells reportedly originated from several hundred expanded graft clones. T-cell counts and diversity at one year following transplant were attributed mainly to newly produced T cells.

The origin of this receptor is a child less than two years old who had a stem cell transplant for acute myeloid leukemia, so the T cells may come from the graft donor. J is TRBJ2-2 and V is TRBV30; tentatively, D is TRBD1 or TRBD2 (7 bases each). The source material was peripheral blood, sampled 60 days after TCRalphabeta/CD19-depleted stem cell transplant. The CDR3 reads CAWSVIRGGTGELFF. The CDR3 region has the DNA TGTGCCTGGAGTGTAATCAGGGGGGGAACCGGGGAGCTGTTTTTT.